The 8 T cell receptor beta chains below were found in one sample sequenced in a study of beta chain features in type 1 diabetes listed by TCRdb under 2018. What the study reported, not specific to this receptor: In all four CD4+ subsets, TCRB CDR3 length was moderately but significantly shorter in type 1 diabetes patients.

These receptors have no identified antigens. Library prep was done by the immunoSEQ multiplex PCR assay. All of the isolated RNA was reverse transcribed with the High Capacity cDNA Reverse Transcription Kit, so expressed TCRB transcripts were sequenced. The clones in this table, taken by TCRdb from immuneACCESS, are in-frame only. Not every clone is retained; where verified, under half of the shortfall comes from an unresolved V gene, and the cause of the rest is unknown. A total of hundreds of thousands of clones appear in this sample, roughly an eighth of them only once. The ten largest clones add up to 0.017% of the sample. Sequenced input: naive CD4+ T cells from blood. The cell subset or site tag for this specimen amounts to: true naive CD4+ T cells. These receptors were collected from a man between 25 and 39 years old with type 1 diabetes.

The genes are TRBV9 and TRBJ2-7, with 7 bases lining up with TRBD2. V dropped 3 bases and J dropped 4; count of bases not matched to a gene: 7. The germline gives CDR1 SGDLS, CDR2 YYNGEE. CDR3 length equals 14 residues. CDR3 sequence (DNA): TGTGCCAGCAGCGGCGGCGGGAGTCGGTACGAGCAGTACTTC. The encoded protein is CASSGGGSRYEQYF.

This chain connects TRBV28 to TRBJ2-7; TRBD1 aligns across 9 bases. CDR3 size: 12 residues. CDR1 is MDHEN and CDR2 is SYDVKM in the germline V gene. V lost 7 bases, J lost 3 bases, and 1 base stayed unmatched. CDR3 coding DNA: TGTGCCAGCATGGGACAGGGCTACGAGCAGTACTTC. As protein: CASMGQGYEQYF.

The chain links TRBV5-1 to TRBJ1-2; no clear D. Trimming took off 5 bases at V and 0 bases at J, with 5 bases between the two ends. Germline V CDR1 and CDR2: SGHRS, YFSETQ. This CDR3 region has 12 residues. CDR3 DNA sequence: TGCGCCAGCAGGGCGGCTAACTATGGCTACACCTTC. Translated, it gives CASRAANYGYTF.

This clone was seen only a few times. This chain uses TRBV19 with TRBJ2-2; 9 bases match TRBD1. The CDR3 runs 15 residues. V dropped 5 bases and J dropped 3; count of bases not matched to a gene: 4. In germline, CDR1 is LNHDA, CDR2 SQIVND (reference sequence). The CDR3 sequence is CASSVRDRDTGELFF. The CDR3 DNA sequence: TGTGCCAGTAGTGTCCGGGACAGGGACACCGGGGAGCTGTTTTTT.

This clone has only a few counts. The chain uses TRBV28 and TRBJ2-5; D may be TRBD2 (5 bases). The germline V gene has CDR1 MDHEN and CDR2 SYDVKM. This CDR3 region has 12 residues. The V and J ends lost 2 bases and 5 bases respectively, with 6 bases between them. In DNA form, the CDR3 reads TGTGCCAGCAGTTTACGAGGGGAGACCCAGTACTTC. This sequence encodes CASSLRGETQYF.

The V call is TRBV4-2, the J call TRBJ2-5; TRBD1 might be the D (6 bases). Matching the DNA end better, TRBJ2-7 makes the J call doubtful. Germline CDR1 is LGHNA and CDR2 is YNFKEQ. The CDR3 extends over 15 amino acids. Written as DNA, the CDR3 is TGTGCCAGCAGCCAAGAAACAGGGAGCTACTACGAGCAGTACTTC. Encoded protein: CASSQETGSYYEQYF.

This rearrangement joins TRBV6-1 to TRBJ2-6; D is unresolved. The ends were cut back, 8 bases at V and 0 bases at J, with 8 bases in the middle. The germline V gene has CDR1 MNHNS and CDR2 SASEGT. The CDR3 has 14 amino acids. The CDR3 loop is CASPPGSGANVLTF. CDR3 in DNA: TGTGCCAGCCCTCCCGGCTCTGGGGCCAACGTCCTGACTTTC.

This clone was picked up one time. CDR3 coding DNA: TGTGCCAGCAGTCGACAGACAGGGGTCAATCAGCCCCAGCATTTT. This translates into CASSRQTGVNQPQHF. The V and J genes are TRBV27 and TRBJ1-5; the match to TRBD1 covers 8 bases. The CDR3 runs to 15 residues. Germline assignment: CDR1 MNHEY and CDR2 SMNVEV (reference sequence). V was pared by 5 bases and J by 3 bases, with 6 bases of the junction left unmatched.